This TCR beta chain was recorded in a study of blood T cell repertoires in COVID-19. Germline V CDR1 and CDR2: SGHTS, YDEGEE. This CDR3 has 15 amino acids. Trimming took 3 bases from V and 0 from J, leaving 10 bases between them. Libraries were prepared by immunoSEQ multiplex PCR; TCRdb keeps only in-frame clonotypes and omits some of them. The sample holds about 300,000 clones, around 85% seen once. Recruitment covered about two dozen US areas and drew participants whose ages spanned roughly 18 to 89 years. Within 2 weeks before study entry, exposed participants met a COVID-19 case. The clonotype comes from a woman aged 25 to 39 who had been exposed to COVID-19. Sequencing was done on a sample of PBMCs or T cells enriched from blood (not recorded which). This chain uses TRBV5-8 with TRBJ1-5; TRBD1 might be the D (5 bases). The DNA of the CDR3 is TGTGCCAGCAGCTGGGGGGATTATAGCAATCAGCCCCAGCATTTT. Its translation is CASSWGDYSNQPQHF.